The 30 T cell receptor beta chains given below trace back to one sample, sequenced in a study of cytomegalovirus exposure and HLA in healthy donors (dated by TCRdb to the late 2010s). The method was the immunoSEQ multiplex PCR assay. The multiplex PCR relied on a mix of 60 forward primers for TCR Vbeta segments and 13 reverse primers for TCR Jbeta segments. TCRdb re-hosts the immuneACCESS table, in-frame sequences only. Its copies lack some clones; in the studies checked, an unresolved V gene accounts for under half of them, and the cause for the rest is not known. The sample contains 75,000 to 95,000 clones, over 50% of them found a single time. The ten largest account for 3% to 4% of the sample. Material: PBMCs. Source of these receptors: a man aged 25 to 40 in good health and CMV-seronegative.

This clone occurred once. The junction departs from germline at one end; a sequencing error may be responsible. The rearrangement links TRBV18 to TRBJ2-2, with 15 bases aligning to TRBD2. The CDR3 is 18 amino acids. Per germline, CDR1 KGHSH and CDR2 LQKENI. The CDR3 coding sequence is TGTGCCGGCTCACCTTCCGGGACTAGCGGGGGGTCCGCCGGGGAGCTGTTTTTT. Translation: CAGSPSGTSGGSAGELFF.

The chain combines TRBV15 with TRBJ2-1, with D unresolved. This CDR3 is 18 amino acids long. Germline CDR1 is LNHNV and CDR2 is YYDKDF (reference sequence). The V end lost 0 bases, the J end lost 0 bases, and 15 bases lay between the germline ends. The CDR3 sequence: CATSRDIQSFSSYNEQFF. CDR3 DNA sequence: TGTGCCACCAGCAGAGATATACAGTCCTTCAGCTCCTACAATGAGCAGTTCTTC.

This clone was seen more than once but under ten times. CDR3 residues: CASRAGGYQETQYF. DNA of the CDR3: TGCGCCAGCAGGGCGGGGGGGTACCAAGAGACCCAGTACTTC. The rearrangement joins TRBV5-1 to TRBJ2-5; 9 bases agree with TRBD2. The germline CDR1 and CDR2 sequences are SGHRS and YFSETQ. V was clipped by 5 bases and J by 0 bases; unmatched bases: 2. CDR3 length equals 14 residues.

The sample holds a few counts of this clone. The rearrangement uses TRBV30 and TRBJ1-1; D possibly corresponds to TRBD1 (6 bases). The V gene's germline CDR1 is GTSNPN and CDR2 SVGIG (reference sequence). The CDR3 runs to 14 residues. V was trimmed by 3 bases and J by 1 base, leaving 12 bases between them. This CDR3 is CAWRSGTTNTEAFF. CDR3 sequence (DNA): TGTGCCTGGAGGTCGGGGACAACGAACACTGAAGCTTTCTTT. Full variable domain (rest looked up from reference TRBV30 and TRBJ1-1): SQTIHQWPATLVQPVGSPLSLECTVEGTSNPNLYWYRQAAGRGLQLLFYSVGIGQISSEVPQNLSASRPQDRQFILSSKKLLLSDSGFYLCAWRSGTTNTEAFFGQGTRLTVV.

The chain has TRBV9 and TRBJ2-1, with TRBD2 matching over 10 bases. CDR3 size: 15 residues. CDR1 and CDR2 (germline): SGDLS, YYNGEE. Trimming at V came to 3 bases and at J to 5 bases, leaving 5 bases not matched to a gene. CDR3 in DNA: TGTGCCAGCAGCGCCGGACTAGCGGCTAACAATGAGCAGTTCTTC. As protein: CASSAGLAANNEQFF.

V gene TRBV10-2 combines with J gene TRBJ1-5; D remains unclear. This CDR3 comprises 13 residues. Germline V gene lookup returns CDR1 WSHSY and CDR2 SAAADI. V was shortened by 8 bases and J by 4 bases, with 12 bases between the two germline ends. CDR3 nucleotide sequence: TGCGCCAGCTCGGCAGGTTTTAATCAGCCCCAGCATTTT. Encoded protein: CASSAGFNQPQHF.

DNA of the CDR3: TGTGCCTGGGGACAAGGGGACAGCTCTGGAAACACCATATATTTT. It codes for CAWGQGDSSGNTIYF. The V call is TRBV30, the J call TRBJ1-3, with 7 bases identical to TRBD1. Germline V gives CDR1 GTSNPN, CDR2 SVGIG (reference sequence). The CDR3 length is 15 residues. Trimming at V came to 5 bases and at J to 0 bases, leaving 7 bases not matched to a gene.

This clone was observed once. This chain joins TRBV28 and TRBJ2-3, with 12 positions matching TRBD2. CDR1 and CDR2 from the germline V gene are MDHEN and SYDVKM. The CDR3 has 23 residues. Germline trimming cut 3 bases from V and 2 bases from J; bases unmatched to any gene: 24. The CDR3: CASSFIGFWGSGLAGGPTDTQYF. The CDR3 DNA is TGTGCCAGCAGTTTTATAGGCTTTTGGGGGTCGGGACTAGCGGGCGGGCCCACAGATACGCAGTATTTT. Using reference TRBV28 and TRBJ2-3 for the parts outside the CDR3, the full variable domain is DVKVTQSSRYLVKRTGEKVFLECVQDMDHENMFWYRQDPGLGLRLIYFSYDVKMKEKGDIPEGYSVSREKKERFSLILESASTNQTSMYLCASSFIGFWGSGLAGGPTDTQYFGPGTRLTVL.

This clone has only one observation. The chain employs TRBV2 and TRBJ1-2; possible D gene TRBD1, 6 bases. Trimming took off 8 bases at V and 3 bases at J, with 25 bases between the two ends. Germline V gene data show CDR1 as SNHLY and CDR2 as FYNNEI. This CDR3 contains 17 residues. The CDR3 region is CASDITRVQGFHYGYTF. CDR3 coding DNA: TGTGCCAGCGATATTACGCGGGTACAGGGATTTCACTATGGCTACACCTTC.

CDR3 nucleotides: TGTGCCAGCAGCTTTTCGGGGATCGGTTTCGACGAGCAGTACTTC. This translates into CASSFSGIGFDEQYF. The chain carries TRBV11-2 and TRBJ2-7; D is perhaps TRBD2 (5 bases). V was shortened by 3 bases and J by 5 bases, with 17 bases between the two germline ends. Germline lookup yields CDR1 SGHAT and CDR2 FQNNGV. CDR3 length: 15 residues.

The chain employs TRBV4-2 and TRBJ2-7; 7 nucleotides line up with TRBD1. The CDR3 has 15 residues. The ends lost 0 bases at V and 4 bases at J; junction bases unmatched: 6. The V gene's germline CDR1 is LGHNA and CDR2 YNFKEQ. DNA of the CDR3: TGTGCCAGCAGCCAAGATGTCAGGGGGACGTACGAGCAGTACTTC. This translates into CASSQDVRGTYEQYF.

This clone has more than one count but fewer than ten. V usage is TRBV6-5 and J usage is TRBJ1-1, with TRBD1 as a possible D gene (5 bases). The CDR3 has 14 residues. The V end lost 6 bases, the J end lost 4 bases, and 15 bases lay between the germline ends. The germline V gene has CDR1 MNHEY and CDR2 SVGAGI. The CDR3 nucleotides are TGTGCCAGCAGCACAAGGGGAGGGGTCACTGAAGCTTTCTTT. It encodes CASSTRGGVTEAFF.

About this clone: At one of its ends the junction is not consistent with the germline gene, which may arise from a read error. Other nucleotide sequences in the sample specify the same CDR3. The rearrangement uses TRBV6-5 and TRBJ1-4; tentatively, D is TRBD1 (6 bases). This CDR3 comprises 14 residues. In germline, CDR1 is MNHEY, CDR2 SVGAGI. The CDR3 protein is CASSYGQWGEKLFF. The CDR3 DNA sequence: TGTGCTAGCAGTTACGGACAGTGGGGCGAAAAACTGTTTTTT.

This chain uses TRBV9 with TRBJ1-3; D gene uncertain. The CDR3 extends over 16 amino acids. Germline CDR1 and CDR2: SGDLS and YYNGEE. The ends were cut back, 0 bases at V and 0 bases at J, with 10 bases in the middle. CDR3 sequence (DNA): TGTGCCAGCAGCGTAGCTTATAGGAGCTCTGGAAACACCATATATTTT. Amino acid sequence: CASSVAYRSSGNTIYF.

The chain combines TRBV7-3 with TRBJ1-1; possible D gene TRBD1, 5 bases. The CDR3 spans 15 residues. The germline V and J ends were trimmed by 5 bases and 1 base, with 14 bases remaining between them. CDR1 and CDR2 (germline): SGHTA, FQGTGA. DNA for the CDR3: TGTGCCAGCAGCCCCCGGGGACTCCCGAACACTGAAGCTTTCTTT. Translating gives CASSPRGLPNTEAFF.

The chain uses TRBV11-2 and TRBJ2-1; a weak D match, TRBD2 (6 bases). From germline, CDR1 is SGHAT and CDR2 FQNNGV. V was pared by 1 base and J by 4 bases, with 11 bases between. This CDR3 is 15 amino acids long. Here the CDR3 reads CASSLGPGAYNEQFF. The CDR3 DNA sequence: TGTGCCAGCAGCTTAGGGCCGGGAGCTTACAATGAGCAGTTCTTC.

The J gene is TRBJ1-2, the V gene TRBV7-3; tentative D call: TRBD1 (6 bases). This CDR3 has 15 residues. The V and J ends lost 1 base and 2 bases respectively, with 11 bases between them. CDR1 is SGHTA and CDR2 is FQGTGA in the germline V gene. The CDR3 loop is CASSLNGGSNYGYTF. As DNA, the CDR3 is TGTGCCAGCAGCTTAAATGGGGGCAGCAACTATGGCTACACCTTC.

The CDR3 DNA reads as TGTGCCAGCAATTCCCGGGACAGGGGGACCTACGAGCAGTACTTC. The encoded protein is CASNSRDRGTYEQYF. V is TRBV6-5 and J is TRBJ2-7, with TRBD1 matching 11 bases. V lost 7 bases, J lost 2 bases, and 7 bases stayed unmatched. There are 15 residues in the CDR3. Germline loops: CDR1 MNHEY, CDR2 SVGAGI.

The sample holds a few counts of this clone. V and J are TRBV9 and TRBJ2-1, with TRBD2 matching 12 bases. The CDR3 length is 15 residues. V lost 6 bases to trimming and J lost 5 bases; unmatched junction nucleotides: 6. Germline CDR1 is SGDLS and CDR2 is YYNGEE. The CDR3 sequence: CASTTLAGGHNEQFF. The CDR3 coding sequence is TGTGCCAGCACCACACTAGCGGGGGGCCACAATGAGCAGTTCTTC. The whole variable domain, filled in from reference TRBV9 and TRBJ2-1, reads DSGVTQTPKHLITATGQRVTLRCSPRSGDLSVYWYQQSLDQGLQFLIQYYNGEERAKGNILERFSAQQFPDLHSELNLSSLELGDSALYFCASTTLAGGHNEQFFGPGTRLTVL.

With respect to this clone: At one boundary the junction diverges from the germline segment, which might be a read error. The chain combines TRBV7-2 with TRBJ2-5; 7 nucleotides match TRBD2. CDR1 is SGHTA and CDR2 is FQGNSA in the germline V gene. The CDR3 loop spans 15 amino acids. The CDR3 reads CASSLQGGRGEAQYF. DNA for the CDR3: TGTGCCAGCAGCTTACAAGGAGGGAGGGGAGAGGCCCAGTACTTC.

CDR3 nucleotides: TGTGCCAGCAGCCAAGAGCGCGGGGGGAACTCAGATACGCAGTATTTT. It codes for CASSQERGGNSDTQYF. This chain links TRBV4-2 with TRBJ2-3; 8 nucleotides align to TRBD2. Germline-derived CDR1 and CDR2 are LGHNA and YNFKEQ. The CDR3 loop spans 16 amino acids. V shed 0 bases, J shed 4 bases, and the junction held 6 bases outside the gene matches.

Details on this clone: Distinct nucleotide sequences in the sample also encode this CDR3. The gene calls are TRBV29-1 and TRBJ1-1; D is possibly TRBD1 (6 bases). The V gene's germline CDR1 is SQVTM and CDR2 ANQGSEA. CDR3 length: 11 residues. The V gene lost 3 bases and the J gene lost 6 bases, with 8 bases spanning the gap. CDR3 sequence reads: CSVDRGAEAFF. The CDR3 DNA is TGCAGCGTTGACAGGGGCGCTGAAGCTTTCTTT.

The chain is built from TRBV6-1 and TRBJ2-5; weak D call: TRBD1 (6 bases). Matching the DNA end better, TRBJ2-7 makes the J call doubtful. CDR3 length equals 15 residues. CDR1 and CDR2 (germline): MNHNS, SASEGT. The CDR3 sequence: CASSEERQVPYEQYF. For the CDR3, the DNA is TGTGCCAGCAGTGAAGAGAGACAGGTACCCTACGAGCAGTACTTC.

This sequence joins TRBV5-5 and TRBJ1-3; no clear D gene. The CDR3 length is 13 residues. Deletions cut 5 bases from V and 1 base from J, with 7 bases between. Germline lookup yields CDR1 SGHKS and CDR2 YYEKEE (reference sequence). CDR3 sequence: CASRLGSGNTIYF. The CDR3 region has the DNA TGTGCCAGCAGACTAGGGTCTGGAAACACCATATATTTT.

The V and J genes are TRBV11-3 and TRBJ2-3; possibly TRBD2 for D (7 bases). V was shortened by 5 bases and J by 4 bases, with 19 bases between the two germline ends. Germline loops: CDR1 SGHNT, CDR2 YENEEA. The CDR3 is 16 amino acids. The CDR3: CASSPGGEGEADTQYF. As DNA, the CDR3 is TGTGCCAGCAGCCCGGGGGGAGAGGGGGAGGCAGATACGCAGTATTTT.

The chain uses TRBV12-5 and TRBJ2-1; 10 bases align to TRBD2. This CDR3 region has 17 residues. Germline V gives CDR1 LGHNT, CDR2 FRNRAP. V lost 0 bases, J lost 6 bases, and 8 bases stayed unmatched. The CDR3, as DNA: TGTGCTAGTGGTTTGGTATTAGCGGGAGGTATTCGCAATGAGCAGTTCTTC. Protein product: CASGLVLAGGIRNEQFF.

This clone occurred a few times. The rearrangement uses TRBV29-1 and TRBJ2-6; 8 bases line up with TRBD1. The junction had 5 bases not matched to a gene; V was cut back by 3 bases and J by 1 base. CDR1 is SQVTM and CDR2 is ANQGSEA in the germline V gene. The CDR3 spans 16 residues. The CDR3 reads CSVETGVFSGANVLTF. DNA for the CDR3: TGCAGCGTTGAGACAGGGGTATTTTCTGGGGCCAACGTCCTGACTTTC.

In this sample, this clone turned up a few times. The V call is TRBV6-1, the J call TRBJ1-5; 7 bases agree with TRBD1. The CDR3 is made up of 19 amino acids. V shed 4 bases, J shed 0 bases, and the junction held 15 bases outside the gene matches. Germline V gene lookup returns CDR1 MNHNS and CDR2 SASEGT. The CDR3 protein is CASSARQGLYLYSNQPQHF. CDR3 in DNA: TGTGCCAGCAGTGCGAGACAGGGCCTTTACCTTTATAGCAATCAGCCCCAGCATTTT.

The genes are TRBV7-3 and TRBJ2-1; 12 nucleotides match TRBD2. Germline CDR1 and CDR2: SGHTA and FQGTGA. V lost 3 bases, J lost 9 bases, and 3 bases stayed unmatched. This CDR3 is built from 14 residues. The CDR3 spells CASSLASGGGEQFF. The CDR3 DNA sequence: TGTGCCAGCAGCTTGGCTAGCGGGGGGGGTGAGCAGTTCTTC.

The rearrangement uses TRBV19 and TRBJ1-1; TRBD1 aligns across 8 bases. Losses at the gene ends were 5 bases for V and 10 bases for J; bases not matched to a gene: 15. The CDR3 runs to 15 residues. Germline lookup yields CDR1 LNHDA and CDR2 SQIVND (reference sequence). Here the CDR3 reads CASSSHGQGRAVAFF. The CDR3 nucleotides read TGTGCCAGTAGTTCCCATGGACAGGGCAGGGCGGTAGCTTTCTTT.